The rows below give T cell receptor beta chains drawn from one sample of a study of blood T cells in healthy people across ages. TCRdb ran MiXCR on the 5' RACE reads and lists one entry per CDR3 protein. Of about 1.5 million distinct CDR3 sequences detected, approximately 43% appear once; the ten largest clones hold 4%. The sample comprised blood. These receptors were taken from a woman between 18 and 30 years old in good health. Each CDR3 is given with its conserved first and last residue. The D gene is left open where the match is weak. Only part of the rows carry a size: once, few, many, or a class if the clone is expanded.

d_call	v_call	j_call	clone_size	cdr3_aa	cdr3_nt
TRBD1	TRBV6-5	TRBJ2-7	.	CASSRGTGHTYEQYF	TGTGCCAGCAGTCGCGGGACAGGTCATACTTACGAGCAGTACTTC
.	TRBV12-3/TRBV12-4	TRBJ2-3	many	CASSFGTVGTDTQYF	TGTGCCAGCAGTTTTGGAACAGTGGGGACAGATACGCAGTATTTT
.	TRBV11-2	TRBJ2-4	.	CASSLMGQLQNIQYF	TGTGCCAGCAGCTTAATGGGGCAGCTCCAAAACATTCAGTACTTC
.	TRBV4-1	TRBJ1-1	.	CASSQSADRRGTEAFF	TGCGCCAGCAGCCAAAGCGCTGACAGGAGGGGAACTGAAGCTTTCTTT
.	TRBV12-3/TRBV12-4	TRBJ2-3	.	CANSLGTAYSTDTQYF	TGTGCCAACAGTTTAGGTACTGCATACTCCACAGATACGCAGTATTTT
.	TRBV6-1	TRBJ2-1	few	CASSASGLYEQFF	TGTGCCAGCAGTGCTTCGGGCCTCTATGAGCAGTTCTTC
.	TRBV4-1	TRBJ1-1	.	CASSQDGIRLGENTEAFF	TGCGCCAGCAGCCAAGACGGGATAAGGTTGGGGGAGAACACTGAAGCTTTCTTT
TRBD2	TRBV4-3	TRBJ2-1	.	CASSPTSGMGPEQFF	TGCGCCAGCAGCCCAACTAGCGGGATGGGTCCTGAGCAGTTCTTC
.	TRBV4-1	TRBJ2-7	.	CASSQGERSAYEQYF	TGCGCCAGCAGCCAAGGTGAACGTTCTGCCTACGAGCAGTACTTC
TRBD1	TRBV9	TRBJ2-7	.	CASSGGQGRSYEQYF	TGTGCCAGCAGCGGTGGACAGGGGAGAAGCTACGAGCAGTACTTC
.	TRBV24-1	TRBJ2-1	few	CATSDASSYNEQFF	TGTGCCACCAGTGACGCCTCTTCCTACAATGAGCAGTTCTTC
.	TRBV4-3	TRBJ2-1	few	CASSLRALNRYNEQFF	TGCGCCAGCAGCCTCCGGGCCCTGAATCGATACAATGAGCAGTTCTTC
.	TRBV12-3/TRBV12-4	TRBJ1-1	.	CASNHGGAKRTEAFF	TGTGCCAGCAACCACGGCGGGGCTAAGAGGACTGAAGCTTTCTTT